The subject of this entry is one T cell receptor beta chain. The data were obtained in a study of human T cells and chemical hapten exposure. Study information: For sensitization, 2% DPC was applied to an approximately 2 cm by approximately 2 cm patch of upper inner arm skin. For the roughly 25-week duration of the study, patients were given weekly doses of diphenylcyclopropenone on the scalp.

MiXCR, run by TCRdb on the RACE reads, gives a single entry per CDR3 protein. The top ten hold around 8.2% of the sample, which has some 340,000 distinct CDR3 sequences, around 7% seen once. Time point reported: patch test 1, 2 weeks after DPC sensitization. As to treatment: therapeutic diphenylcyclopropenone sensitization with weekly scalp DPC. The CDR3 has 17 residues. Trimming took off 3 bases at V and 2 bases at J, with 17 bases between the two ends. Germline assignment: CDR1 KGHSH and CDR2 LQKENI. The sequencing used whole blood, collected in connection with sensitization to the hapten diphenylcyclopropenone (DPC). This clonotype was sampled from a woman aged 18-35 years with alopecia areata. Some clones in this sample may be carry-over from other donors' samples. V gene TRBV18 combines with J gene TRBJ1-5, with D tentatively TRBD1 (6 bases). The CDR3 loop reads CASSPGAGNSGNQPQHF. The DNA of the CDR3 is TGTGCCAGCTCACCGGGGGCGGGGAATAGTGGCAATCAGCCCCAGCATTTT. The full variable domain, in which reference TRBV18 and TRBJ1-5 provide the parts outside the CDR3, is NAGVMQNPRHLVRRRGQEARLRCSPMKGHSHVYWYRQLPEEGLKFMVYLQKENIIDESGMPKERFSAEFPKEGPSILRIQQVVRGDSAAYFCASSPGAGNSGNQPQHFGDGTRLSIL.